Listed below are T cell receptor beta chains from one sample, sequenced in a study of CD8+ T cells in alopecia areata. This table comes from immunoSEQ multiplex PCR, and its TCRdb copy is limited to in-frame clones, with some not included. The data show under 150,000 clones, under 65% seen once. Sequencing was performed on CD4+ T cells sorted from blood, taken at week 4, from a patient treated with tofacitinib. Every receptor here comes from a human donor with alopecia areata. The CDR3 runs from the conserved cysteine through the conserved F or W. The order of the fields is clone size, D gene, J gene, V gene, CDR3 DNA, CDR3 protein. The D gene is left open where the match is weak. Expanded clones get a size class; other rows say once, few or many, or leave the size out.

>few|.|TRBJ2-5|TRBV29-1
TGCAGCTCTCAGGGGTTGGGAGAGACCCAGTACTTC
CSSQGLGETQYF
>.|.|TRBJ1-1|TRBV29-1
TGCAGCGTGAGAGGGGGTCCGAACACTGAAGCTTTCTTT
CSVRGGPNTEAFF
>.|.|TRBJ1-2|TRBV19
TGTGCCAGTAGTATCGGATATGGCTACACCTTC
CASSIGYGYTF
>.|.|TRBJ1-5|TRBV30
TGTGCCTGGAGTGTTGACGGGAATCAGCCCCAGCATTTT
CAWSVDGNQPQHF
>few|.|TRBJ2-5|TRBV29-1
TGCAGCGTTGTAGAGCTCCAAGAGACCCAGTACTTC
CSVVELQETQYF
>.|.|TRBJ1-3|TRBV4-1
TGCGCCAGCAGCCAAGAAGTTGGAGGCTCTGGAAACACCATATATTTT
CASSQEVGGSGNTIYF
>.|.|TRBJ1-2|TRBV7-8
TGTGCCAGCAGCCCTTCCGCTCCGGCCGATTGGGGCTACACCTTC
CASSPSAPADWGYTF
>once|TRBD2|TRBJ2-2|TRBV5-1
TGCGCCAGCAGCCTGAGATCTGGACTAGCGGGGGGGCGAAGTCCCGGGGAGCTGTTTTTT
CASSLRSGLAGGRSPGELFF
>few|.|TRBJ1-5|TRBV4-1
TGCGCCAGCAGCCTTATGGAGGAGAACAATCAGCCCCAGCATTTT
CASSLMEENNQPQHF
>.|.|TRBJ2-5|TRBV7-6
TGTGCCAGCAGCTTAGCGAGGGCTGGGGGACAAGAGACCCAGTACTTC
CASSLARAGGQETQYF
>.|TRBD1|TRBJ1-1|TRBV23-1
TGCGCCAGCAGTCATACCCGGACAGGGGGCGACACTGAAGCTTTCTTT
CASSHTRTGGDTEAFF
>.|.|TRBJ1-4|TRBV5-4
TGTGCCAGCAGCTACCGAGGGGGGGGTGATGAAAAACTGTTTTTT
CASSYRGGGDEKLFF
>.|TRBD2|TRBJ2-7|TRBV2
TGTGCCAGCAGACAGACTAGCGGGAGTAACGAGCAGTACTTC
CASRQTSGSNEQYF
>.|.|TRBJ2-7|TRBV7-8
TGTGCCAGCAGCTTTCGGCAGGGAGCCTCCTACGAGCAGTACTTC
CASSFRQGASYEQYF
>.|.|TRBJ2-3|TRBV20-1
TGCAGTGCTCTTTCCTATGATACGCAGTATTTT
CSALSYDTQYF
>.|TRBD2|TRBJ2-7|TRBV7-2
TGTGCCAGCAGCTCGAGACTAGCGGAGTCGACTACGAGCTCCTACGAGCAGTACTTC
CASSSRLAESTTSSYEQYF
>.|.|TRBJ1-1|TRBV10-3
TGTGCCATCAGTGAGTCCCGGGACTTAGACACTGAAGCTTTCTTT
CAISESRDLDTEAFF
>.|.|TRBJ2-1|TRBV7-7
TGTGCCAGCAGCTTAGGATCCGGGAAGTACAATGAGCAGTTCTTC
CASSLGSGKYNEQFF
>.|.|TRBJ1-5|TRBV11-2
TGTGCCAGCAGCGCATCCCCAGGCTTTAATAGCAATCAGCCCCAGCATTTT
CASSASPGFNSNQPQHF
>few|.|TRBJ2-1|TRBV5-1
TGCGCCAGCAGCTTGTACAGCGACTCCTACAATGAGCAGTTCTTC
CASSLYSDSYNEQFF
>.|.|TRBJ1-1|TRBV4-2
TGTGCCAGCAGCCAAGATGGTGAGGGAGTAGCTGAAGCTTTCTTT
CASSQDGEGVAEAFF
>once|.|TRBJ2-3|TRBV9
TGTGCCAGCAGCACCCGGACTAGCACAGATACGCAGTATTTT
CASSTRTSTDTQYF
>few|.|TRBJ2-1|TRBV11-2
TGTGCCAGCAGCCTCTCCCATGAGCAGTTCTTC
CASSLSHEQFF
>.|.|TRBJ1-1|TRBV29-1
TGCAGCGTACTTCAGGCGACAGGGAACACTGAAGCTTTCTTT
CSVLQATGNTEAFF
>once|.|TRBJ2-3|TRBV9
TGTGCCAGCAGCGTGGATAAGGGAGATACGCAGTATTTT
CASSVDKGDTQYF
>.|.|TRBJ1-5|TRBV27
TGTGCCAGCAGTCTCCAGAGTATCCCTAGCAATCAGCCCCAGCATTTT
CASSLQSIPSNQPQHF
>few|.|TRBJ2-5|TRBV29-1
TGCAGCGTTGAAGAATCACGTGCTCAGTACTTC
CSVEESRAQYF
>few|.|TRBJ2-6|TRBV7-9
TGTGCCAGCAGCACCCGCTCCGGCTCTGGGGCCAACGTCCTGACTTTC
CASSTRSGSGANVLTF
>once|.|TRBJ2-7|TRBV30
TGTGCCTGGAGTATGCGCGAGCAGTACTTC
CAWSMREQYF
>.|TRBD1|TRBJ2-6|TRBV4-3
TGCGCCAGCAGCCGGGGACAGGGAAGCTCTGGGGCCAACGTCCTGACTTTC
CASSRGQGSSGANVLTF
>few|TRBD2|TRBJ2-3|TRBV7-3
TGTGCCAGCAGCTTACAACCCGGGACTAGCGATACGCAGTATTTT
CASSLQPGTSDTQYF
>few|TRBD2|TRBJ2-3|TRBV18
TGTGCCAGCTCACCCGACCCAATACTAGCGAGCACAGATACGCAGTATTTT
CASSPDPILASTDTQYF
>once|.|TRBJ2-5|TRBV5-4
TGTGCCAGCAGCTCCGCGGGGTCCTGGGGGGAGACCCAGTACTTC
CASSSAGSWGETQYF
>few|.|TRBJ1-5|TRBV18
TGTGCCAGCTCACCCGCTGACAGTGACCAGCCCCAGCATTTT
CASSPADSDQPQHF
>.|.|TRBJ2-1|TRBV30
TGTGCCTGGAGTGTACACGGGAATGAGCAGTTCTTC
CAWSVHGNEQFF
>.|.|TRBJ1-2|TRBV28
TGTGCCAGCAGGGGGGATGGCTACACCTTC
CASRGDGYTF
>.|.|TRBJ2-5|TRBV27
TGTGCCAGCAGTTTATCGTGGCCAGGAACGGAGACCCAGTACTTC
CASSLSWPGTETQYF
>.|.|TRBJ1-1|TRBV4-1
TGCGCCAGCAGCCAAGCGGGGGTTTCGGAAGCTTTCTTT
CASSQAGVSEAFF
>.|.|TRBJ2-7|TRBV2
TGTGCCACAGGGTCTGCCTACGAGCAGTACTTC
CATGSAYEQYF
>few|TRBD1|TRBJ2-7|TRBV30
TGTGCCTGGAGTTCCAGGGGGCTGGGGATCCACGAGCAGTACTTC
CAWSSRGLGIHEQYF
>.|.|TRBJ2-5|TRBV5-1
TGCGCCAGCAGTGACCGGACGAGTCAAGAGACCCAGTACTTC
CASSDRTSQETQYF
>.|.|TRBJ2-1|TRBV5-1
TGCGCCAGCAGCACCCCAACGCCAAGGGATGAGCAGTTCTTC
CASSTPTPRDEQFF
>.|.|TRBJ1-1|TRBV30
TGTGCCTGGGGGACGGGGAACACTGAAGCTTTCTTT
CAWGTGNTEAFF
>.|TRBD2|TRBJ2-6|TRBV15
TGTGCCTCAGGGCGGGGGGCTGTCTCTGGGGCCAACGTCCTGACTTTC
CASGRGAVSGANVLTF
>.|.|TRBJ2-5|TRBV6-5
TGTGCCAGCAGTCGCCAGGGAGGAATAAAAGAGACCCAGTACTTC
CASSRQGGIKETQYF
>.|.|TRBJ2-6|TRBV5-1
TGCGCCAGCCGCCCAGCCACCCTCTCTGGGGCCAACGTCCTGACTTTC
CASRPATLSGANVLTF
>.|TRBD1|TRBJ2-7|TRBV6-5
TGTGCCAGCAGTTCATGGACAGGGAAGTCCGACGAGCAGTACTTC
CASSSWTGKSDEQYF
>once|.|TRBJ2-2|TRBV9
TGTGCCAGCAGCGTAGGCGACTCGGCCTTTACCGGGGAGCTGTTTTTT
CASSVGDSAFTGELFF
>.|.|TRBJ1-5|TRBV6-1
TGTGCCAGCGGAGCCCGGGACAGCAATCAGCCCCAGCATTTT
CASGARDSNQPQHF
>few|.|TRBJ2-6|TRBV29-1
TGCAGCGTGGACTTGGGCGCGGGGGCCAACGTCCTGACTTTC
CSVDLGAGANVLTF